A selection of T cell receptor beta chains follows, all from one sample in a study of blood T cell repertoires in COVID-19. Data came from immunoSEQ multiplex PCR; TCRdb stores just in-frame clones and leaves some out. The sample lists about 430,000 clones, roughly 88% occurring once. Sequenced material: PBMCs or T cells enriched from blood (not recorded which). Receptors were obtained from a woman aged 18-29 years who had been exposed to COVID-19. The CDR3 runs from the conserved cysteine through the conserved F or W. A D gene is named only where the DNA matches it firmly. Clone size is given for some rows only: seen once, a few or many times, or a class if the clone is expanded.

size,J,V,D,length,CDR3,DNA
.,TRBJ1-1,TRBV5-3,TRBD1,17,CARSLARGQHGGTEAFF,TGTGCCAGAAGCTTGGCCAGGGGGCAGCACGGCGGCACTGAAGCTTTCTTT
.,TRBJ1-5,TRBV18,.,13,CASSPGLNQPQHF,TGTGCCAGCTCCCCCGGACTGAATCAGCCCCAGCATTTT
.,TRBJ2-7,TRBV6-5,.,14,CASSVLGVSYEQYF,TGTGCCAGCAGCGTTCTAGGGGTATCCTACGAGCAGTACTTC
.,TRBJ1-1,TRBV2,.,13,CASREAFNTEAFF,TGTGCCAGCAGGGAGGCTTTCAACACTGAAGCTTTCTTT
.,TRBJ2-2,TRBV7-2,.,14,CASSSPPNTGELFF,TGTGCCAGCAGCTCTCCTCCGAACACCGGGGAGCTGTTTTTT
.,TRBJ2-4,TRBV27,TRBD1,14,CASSFRQGRNIQYF,TGTGCCAGCAGTTTCCGACAGGGTAGGAACATTCAGTACTTC
.,TRBJ2-7,TRBV2,.,15,CATILAGFSSYEQYF,TGTGCCACTATCTTAGCAGGGTTTAGCTCCTACGAGCAGTACTTC
once,TRBJ2-1,TRBV11-2,TRBD2,13,CASSSRSAGGQFF,TGTGCCAGCAGCTCTAGGTCCGCGGGAGGGCAGTTCTTC
.,TRBJ1-5,TRBV18,TRBD1,14,CASSPQQGQEPQHF,TGTGCCAGCTCACCGCAACAGGGGCAGGAGCCCCAGCATTTT
.,TRBJ2-6,TRBV30,.,17,CAWSATLQFSGANVLTF,TGTGCCTGGAGCGCTACCTTACAGTTCTCTGGGGCCAACGTCCTGACTTTC
.,TRBJ2-1,TRBV7-9,.,16,CASSFFRDPSYNEQFF,TGTGCCAGCAGCTTCTTCCGGGATCCCTCCTACAATGAGCAGTTCTTC
.,TRBJ2-7,TRBV6-5,TRBD2,15,CASSYDVGAGGEQYF,TGTGCCAGCAGTTACGATGTCGGGGCGGGGGGCGAGCAGTACTTC
.,TRBJ2-1,TRBV10-3,TRBD2,15,CAITERGDSYNEQFF,TGTGCCATCACCGAGCGGGGAGACTCCTACAATGAGCAGTTCTTC
.,TRBJ1-4,TRBV13,.,14,CASSFRSANEKLFF,TGTGCCAGCAGCTTCAGGTCAGCTAATGAAAAACTGTTTTTT
few,TRBJ2-2,TRBV6-4,TRBD2,15,CASSDSSGSTGELFF,TGTGCCAGCAGTGACTCTAGCGGGAGCACCGGGGAGCTGTTTTTT
.,TRBJ1-5,TRBV4-1,TRBD1,15,CASSQEGQGQQPQHF,TGCGCCAGCAGCCAAGAGGGACAGGGTCAACAGCCCCAGCATTTT
.,TRBJ1-2,TRBV3-1/TRBV3-2,.,17,CASSQARLGRGNYGYTF,TGTGCCAGCAGCCAAGCACGATTGGGGAGAGGTAACTATGGCTACACCTTC
.,TRBJ1-1,TRBV6-1,.,13,CASSERGYTEAFF,TGTGCCAGCAGTGAAAGGGGATACACTGAAGCTTTCTTT
once,TRBJ2-3,TRBV21-1,.,14,CARTGTPFTDTQYF,TGTGCCAGAACCGGGACTCCCTTTACAGATACGCAGTATTTT
.,TRBJ2-7,TRBV13,.,12,CASSEGVLEQYF,TGTGCCAGCAGCGAGGGAGTCCTCGAGCAGTACTTC
.,TRBJ1-6,TRBV7-9,.,13,CASSTVGVGPLHF,TGTGCCAGCAGCACCGTCGGGGTAGGGCCCCTCCACTTT
.,TRBJ1-2,TRBV25-1,TRBD1,14,CASSSGGAGYGYTF,TGTGCCAGCAGTTCAGGGGGCGCGGGCTATGGCTACACCTTC
.,TRBJ2-3,TRBV24-1,.,13,CATGQPSTDTQYF,TGTGCCACTGGACAGCCTAGCACAGATACGCAGTATTTT
.,TRBJ2-7,TRBV5-1,TRBD2,17,CASSGGVAGENSYEQYF,TGCGCCAGCAGCGGGGGGGTAGCGGGAGAAAACTCCTACGAGCAGTACTTC
.,TRBJ2-3,TRBV27,TRBD2,15,CASSRLAGGPDTQYF,TGTGCCAGCAGTAGATTAGCGGGGGGCCCAGATACGCAGTATTTT
.,TRBJ2-7,TRBV21-1,.,17,CASSSKVNLSGTYEQYF,TGTGCCAGCAGCTCCAAGGTCAACCTTTCGGGAACCTACGAGCAGTACTTC
.,TRBJ1-4,TRBV2,.,15,CASSERGGGGEKLFF,TGTGCCAGCAGTGAACGGGGGGGAGGCGGTGAAAAACTGTTTTTT